This TCR beta chain was documented in a study of glioma-infiltrating T cells. A few counts support this clonotype. Its antigen remains unidentified. Study-wide findings and caveats: Tissue-blood divergence was below expectation in non-neoplastic patients, above in gliomas. Very few CDR3 sequences were shared between tissue and blood.

CDR3 length: 13 residues. Trimming removed 7 bases from V and 3 bases from J; junction bases left unmatched: 7. Germline V gene lookup returns CDR1 SGHDT and CDR2 YYEEEE. The iRepertoire nested amplicon-rescue multiplex PCR amplified TCR alpha and beta CDR3s from RNA. For one-step reverse transcription and amplification, 100-400 ng of tissue mRNA or PBMC total RNA was used. One entry per CDR3 protein results from TCRdb running MiXCR on the multiplex PCR reads. The table records 95,000 to 150,000 distinct CDR3 sequences, roughly 24% of them present only once. The sequencing input was glioma tissue, nonneoplastic brain tissue, or PBMCs (not recorded which). The chain uses TRBV5-6 and TRBJ2-7, with TRBD2 matching over 7 bases. The sequence was obtained from a human donor with low-grade glioma or glioblastoma, undergoing nonglioma brain surgery, or in good health (not recorded which). CDR3: CASHGTTVYEQYF. CDR3 bases: TGTGCCAGCCATGGGACTACTGTCTACGAGCAGTACTTC.